This paragraph reports one T cell receptor beta chain. Antigen specificity is unknown. Primers included in the PCR were 60 Vbeta and 13 Jbeta primers. Sequencing was performed with immunoSEQ multiplex PCR; in TCRdb, only in-frame clones are kept and a portion is missing. This sample's table has about 200,000 clones. The data are from a study of cytomegalovirus exposure and HLA in healthy donors. Overall study results and limits: Roughly even sequencing depth across donors was the assumption behind the presence/absence analyses. Some TCR beta chains (164 of them) were listed as cytomegalovirus-associated. As a later analysis revealed, the rate of TCR association differed by HLA locus, with DRB1 most and HLA-C fewest. A likely sequencing artifact accounted for one observed cluster of highly shared sequence variants.

The CDR3 runs to 15 residues. CDR1 is SGHKS and CDR2 is YYEKEE in the germline V gene (reference sequence). Trimming cost V 0 bases and J 0 bases, with 10 bases left between them. The origin of this receptor is a man aged 30 to 45 in good health and CMV-seronegative. V usage is TRBV5-5 and J usage is TRBJ2-7, with D unresolved. The sequencing input was PBMCs. The CDR3 nucleotides are TGTGCCAGCAGCTTGGAAACAGTGTTCTCCTACGAGCAGTACTTC. It is translated as CASSLETVFSYEQYF.